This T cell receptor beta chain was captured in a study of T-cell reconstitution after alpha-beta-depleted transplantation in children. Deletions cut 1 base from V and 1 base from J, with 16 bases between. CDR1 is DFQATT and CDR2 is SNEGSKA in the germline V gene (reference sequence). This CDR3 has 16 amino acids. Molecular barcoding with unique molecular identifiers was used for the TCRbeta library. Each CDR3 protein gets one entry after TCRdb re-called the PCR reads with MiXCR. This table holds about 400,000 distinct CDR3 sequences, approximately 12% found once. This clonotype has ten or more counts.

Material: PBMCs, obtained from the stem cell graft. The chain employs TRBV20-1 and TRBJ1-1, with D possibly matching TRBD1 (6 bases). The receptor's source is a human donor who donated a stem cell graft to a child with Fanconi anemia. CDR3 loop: CSARAPMDSANTEAFF. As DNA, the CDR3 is TGCAGTGCTAGAGCTCCCATGGACAGCGCGAACACTGAAGCTTTCTTT.